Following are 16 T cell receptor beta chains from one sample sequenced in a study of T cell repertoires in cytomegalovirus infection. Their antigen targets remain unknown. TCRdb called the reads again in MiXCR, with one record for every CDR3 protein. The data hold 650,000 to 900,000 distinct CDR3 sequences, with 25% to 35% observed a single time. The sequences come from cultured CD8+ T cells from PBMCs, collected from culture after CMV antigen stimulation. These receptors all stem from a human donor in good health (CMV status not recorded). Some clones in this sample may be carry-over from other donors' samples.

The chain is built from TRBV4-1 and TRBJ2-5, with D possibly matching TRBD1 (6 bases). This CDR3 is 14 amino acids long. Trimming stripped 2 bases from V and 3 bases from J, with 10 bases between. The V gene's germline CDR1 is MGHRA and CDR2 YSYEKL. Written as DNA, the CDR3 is TGCGCCAGCAGCCAAATACAGGGTAAAGAGACCCAGTACTTC. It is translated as CASSQIQGKETQYF.

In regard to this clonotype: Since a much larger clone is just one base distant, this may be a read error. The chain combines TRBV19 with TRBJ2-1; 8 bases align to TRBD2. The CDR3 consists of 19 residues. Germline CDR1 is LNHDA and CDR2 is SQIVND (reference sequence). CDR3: CVTAGGDFLNLRSYNEQFF. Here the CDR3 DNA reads TGTGTCACCGCCGGGGGGGACTTCCTGAACCTCCGCTCCTACAATGAGCAGTTCTTC. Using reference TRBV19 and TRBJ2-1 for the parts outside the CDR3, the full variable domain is DGGITQSPKYLFRKEGQNVTLSCEQNLNHDAMYWYRQDPGQGLRLIYYSQIVNDFQKGDIAEGYSVSREKKESFPLTVTSAQKNPTAFYLCVTAGGDFLNLRSYNEQFFGPGTRLTVL.

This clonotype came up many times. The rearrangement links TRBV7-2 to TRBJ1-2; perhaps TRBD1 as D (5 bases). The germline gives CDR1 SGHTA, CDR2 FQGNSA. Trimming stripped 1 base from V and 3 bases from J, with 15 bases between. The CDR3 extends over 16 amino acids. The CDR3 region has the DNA TGTGCCAGCAGCTTAGATCGACAGAGTACTCACTATGGCTACACCTTC. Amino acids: CASSLDRQSTHYGYTF.

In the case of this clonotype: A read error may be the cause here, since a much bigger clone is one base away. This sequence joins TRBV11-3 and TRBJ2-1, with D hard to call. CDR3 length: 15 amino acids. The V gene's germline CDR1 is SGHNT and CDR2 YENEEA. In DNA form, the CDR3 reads TGTGCCAGCAGCCCCGACCCCAGCTCCTACAATGATCAGTTCTTC. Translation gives CASSPDPSSYNDQFF.

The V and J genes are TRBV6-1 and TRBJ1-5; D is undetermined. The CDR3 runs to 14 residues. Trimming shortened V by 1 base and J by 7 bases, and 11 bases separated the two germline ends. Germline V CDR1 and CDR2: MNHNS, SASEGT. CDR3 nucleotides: TGTGCCAGCAGTGAAGGATATAGCGACCAGCCCCAGCATTTT. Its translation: CASSEGYSDQPQHF.

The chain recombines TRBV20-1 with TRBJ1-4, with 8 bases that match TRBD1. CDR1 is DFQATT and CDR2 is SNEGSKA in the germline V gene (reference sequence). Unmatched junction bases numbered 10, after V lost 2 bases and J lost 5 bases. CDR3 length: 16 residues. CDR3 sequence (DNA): TGCAGTGCTAGACCGACCGGGACAGGACAAAATGAAAAACTGTTTTTT. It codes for CSARPTGTGQNEKLFF.

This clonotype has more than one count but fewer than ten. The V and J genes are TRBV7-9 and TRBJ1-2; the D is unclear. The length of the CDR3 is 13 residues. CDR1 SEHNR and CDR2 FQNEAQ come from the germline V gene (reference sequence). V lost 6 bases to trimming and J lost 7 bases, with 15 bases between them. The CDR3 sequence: CASSRLRDSGYTF. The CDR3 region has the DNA TGTGCCAGCAGTCGATTGAGGGATAGTGGCTACACCTTC.

CDR3 amino acids: CASSLVGRVAGTEAFF. CDR3 DNA sequence: TGTGCCAGCAGCTTAGTCGGCCGGGTAGCGGGCACTGAAGCTTTCTTT. This rearrangement joins TRBV7-9 to TRBJ1-1; D unclear. From germline, CDR1 is SEHNR and CDR2 FQNEAQ (reference sequence). This CDR3 contains 16 residues. With 1 base removed from V and 4 bases from J, the gap between germline ends came to 16 bases.

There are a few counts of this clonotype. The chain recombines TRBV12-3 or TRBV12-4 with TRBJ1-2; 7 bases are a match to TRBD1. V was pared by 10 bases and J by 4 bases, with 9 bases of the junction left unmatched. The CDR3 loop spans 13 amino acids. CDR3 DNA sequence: TGTGCCACCCAGGGGGGAGGAGGCTATGGCTACACCTTC. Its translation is CATQGGGGYGYTF.

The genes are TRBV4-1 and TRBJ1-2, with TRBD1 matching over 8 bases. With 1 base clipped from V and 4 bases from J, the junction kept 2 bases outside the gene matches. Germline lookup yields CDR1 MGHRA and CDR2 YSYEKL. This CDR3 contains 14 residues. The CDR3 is CASSQVGQVYGYTF. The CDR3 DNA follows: TGCGCCAGCAGCCAAGTGGGACAGGTCTATGGCTACACCTTC.

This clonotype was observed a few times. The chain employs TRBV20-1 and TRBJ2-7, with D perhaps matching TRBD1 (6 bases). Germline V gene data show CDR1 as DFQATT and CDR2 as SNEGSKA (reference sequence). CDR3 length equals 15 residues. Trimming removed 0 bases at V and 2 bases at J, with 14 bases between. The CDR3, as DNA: TGCAGTGCTAGAGATCCGCAGGGGAACCCCTACGAGCAGTACGTC. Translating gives CSARDPQGNPYEQYV.

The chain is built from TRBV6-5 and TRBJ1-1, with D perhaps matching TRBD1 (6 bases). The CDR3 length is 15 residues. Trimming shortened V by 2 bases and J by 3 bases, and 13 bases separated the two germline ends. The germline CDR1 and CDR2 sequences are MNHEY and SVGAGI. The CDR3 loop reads CASSYVGGWDTEAFF. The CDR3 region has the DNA TGTGCCAGCAGTTACGTCGGGGGCTGGGACACTGAAGCTTTCTTT.

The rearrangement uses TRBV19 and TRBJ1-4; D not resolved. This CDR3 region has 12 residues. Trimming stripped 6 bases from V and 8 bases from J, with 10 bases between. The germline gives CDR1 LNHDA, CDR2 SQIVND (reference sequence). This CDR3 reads CASRSVGEKLFF. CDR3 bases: TGTGCCAGTAGATCGGTCGGCGAAAAACTGTTTTTT.

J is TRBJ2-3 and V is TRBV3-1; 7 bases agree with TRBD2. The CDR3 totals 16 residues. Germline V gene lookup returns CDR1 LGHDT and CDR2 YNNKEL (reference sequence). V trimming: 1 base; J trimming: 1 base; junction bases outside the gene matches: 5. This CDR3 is CASSQGGGSGTDTQYF. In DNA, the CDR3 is TGTGCCAGCAGCCAAGGCGGGGGATCGGGCACAGATACGCAGTATTTT.

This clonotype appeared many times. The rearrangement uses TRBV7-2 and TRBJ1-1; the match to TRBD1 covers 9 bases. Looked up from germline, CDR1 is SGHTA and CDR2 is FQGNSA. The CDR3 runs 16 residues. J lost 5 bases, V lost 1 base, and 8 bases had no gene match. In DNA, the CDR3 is TGTGCCAGCAGCTTAGGCCCGCAACAGGGGGCGACTGAAGCTTTCTTT. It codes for CASSLGPQQGATEAFF.

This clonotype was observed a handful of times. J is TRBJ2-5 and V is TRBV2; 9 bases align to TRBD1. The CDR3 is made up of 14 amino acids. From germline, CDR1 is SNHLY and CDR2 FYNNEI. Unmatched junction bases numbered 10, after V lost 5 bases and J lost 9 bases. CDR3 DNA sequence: TGTGCCAGCAGTTCCCGCCGGGACAGGGACGCCCAGTACTTC. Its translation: CASSSRRDRDAQYF.